A selection of T cell receptor beta chains follows, all from one sample in a study of OX40 agonist ivuxolimab in advanced cancers. Libraries were prepared by immunoSEQ multiplex PCR; TCRdb keeps only in-frame clonotypes and omits some of them. The top ten hold 15% to 20% of the sample, which has about 40,000 clones, about 85% seen once. The source material was CD4+ or CD8+ T cells sorted from blood, sampled in a trial of the OX40 agonist ivuxolimab. These TCRs come from an adult with an advanced solid tumor such as melanoma, head and neck, liver or kidney cancer. The CDR3 runs from the conserved cysteine through the conserved F or W. A D gene is named only where the DNA matches it firmly. Not all rows give a size; the values are once, few, many and, for expanded clones, a class.

D gene: .; clone size: .; J gene: TRBJ1-5; V gene: TRBV30; CDR3 DNA: TGTGCCTGGAGCCCGACCCCGGGGGGAAGCAATCAGCCCCAGCATTTT; CDR3 protein: CAWSPTPGGSNQPQHF
D gene: .; clone size: .; J gene: TRBJ2-5; V gene: TRBV11-2; CDR3 DNA: TGTGCCAGCAGCTTAGGGGTAACCAGAGAGACCCAGTACTTC; CDR3 protein: CASSLGVTRETQYF
D gene: .; clone size: .; J gene: TRBJ1-6; V gene: TRBV6-5; CDR3 DNA: TGTGCCAGCAGCCTTCGGACAGATAATTCACCCCTCCACTTT; CDR3 protein: CASSLRTDNSPLHF
D gene: .; clone size: .; J gene: TRBJ1-6; V gene: TRBV6-4; CDR3 DNA: TGTGCCAGCAGTGAAACGGCCAGGGGTCGGAATTCACCCCTCCACTTT; CDR3 protein: CASSETARGRNSPLHF
D gene: TRBD1; clone size: .; J gene: TRBJ1-1; V gene: TRBV7-8; CDR3 DNA: TGTGCCAGCAGCTTAAACAATCAGGGGGTTAACACTGAAGCTTTCTTT; CDR3 protein: CASSLNNQGVNTEAFF
D gene: TRBD1; clone size: .; J gene: TRBJ1-2; V gene: TRBV4-3; CDR3 DNA: TGCGCCAGCAGCCAAGATATCCCGGGACAGGACTCGGGGAGCTACGGCTACACCTTC; CDR3 protein: CASSQDIPGQDSGSYGYTF
D gene: .; clone size: once; J gene: TRBJ1-1; V gene: TRBV6-5; CDR3 DNA: TGTGCCAGCAGTTATCGGACAGAAGGAATCACTGAAGCTTTCTTT; CDR3 protein: CASSYRTEGITEAFF
D gene: TRBD1; clone size: .; J gene: TRBJ1-4; V gene: TRBV10-3; CDR3 DNA: TGTGCCATTGGAGGGACAGGGGGCGCAGCTAATGAAAAACTGTTTTTT; CDR3 protein: CAIGGTGGAANEKLFF
D gene: .; clone size: many; J gene: TRBJ2-1; V gene: TRBV29-1; CDR3 DNA: TGCAGCGCCCCTGACGGCAATGAGCAGTTCTTC; CDR3 protein: CSAPDGNEQFF
D gene: .; clone size: .; J gene: TRBJ2-3; V gene: TRBV27; CDR3 DNA: TGTGCCAGCCGAGTTACAGATACGCAGTATTTT; CDR3 protein: CASRVTDTQYF
D gene: TRBD2; clone size: once; J gene: TRBJ2-1; V gene: TRBV19; CDR3 DNA: TGTGCCAGTAGCGCAGTAGCGGGAGTTGTTGAGCAGTTCTTC; CDR3 protein: CASSAVAGVVEQFF
D gene: TRBD1; clone size: .; J gene: TRBJ2-7; V gene: TRBV7-4; CDR3 DNA: TGTGCCAGCAGCCGCCCCGACAGGGGAGGATACGAGCAGTACTTC; CDR3 protein: CASSRPDRGGYEQYF
D gene: .; clone size: once; J gene: TRBJ1-1; V gene: TRBV6-5; CDR3 DNA: TGTGCCAGCAGTCCCTCCGGGACTCGGACTGAAGCTTTCTTT; CDR3 protein: CASSPSGTRTEAFF
D gene: .; clone size: once; J gene: TRBJ2-6; V gene: TRBV19; CDR3 DNA: TGTGCCAGTGATGGGGATCCTGGCGCCCTGGGCACTGGGGCCAACGTCCTGACTTTC; CDR3 protein: CASDGDPGALGTGANVLTF
D gene: .; clone size: few; J gene: TRBJ2-7; V gene: TRBV5-6; CDR3 DNA: TGTGCCAGCAGCTACATCACCTCCTACGAGCAGTACTTC; CDR3 protein: CASSYITSYEQYF
D gene: TRBD1; clone size: .; J gene: TRBJ1-5; V gene: TRBV19; CDR3 DNA: TGTGCCAGTAGTCCTAAGACAGGGGGTAATCAGCCCCAGCATTTT; CDR3 protein: CASSPKTGGNQPQHF
D gene: .; clone size: medium-sized; J gene: TRBJ2-7; V gene: TRBV25-1; CDR3 DNA: TGTGCCAGCAGTTCCACCGGGGGTGGAGAGCAGTACTTC; CDR3 protein: CASSSTGGGEQYF
D gene: .; clone size: .; J gene: TRBJ2-1; V gene: TRBV7-9; CDR3 DNA: TGTGCCAGCACGCACCTCCTAGCTAACAATGAGCAGTTCTTC; CDR3 protein: CASTHLLANNEQFF
D gene: TRBD2; clone size: .; J gene: TRBJ2-3; V gene: TRBV27; CDR3 DNA: TGTGCCAGCAGTTTAACGACTAGCGGGAGAGATACGCAGTATTTT; CDR3 protein: CASSLTTSGRDTQYF
D gene: TRBD2; clone size: .; J gene: TRBJ2-1; V gene: TRBV4-1; CDR3 DNA: TGCGCCAGCACAGCCCACGCGGGGGGGCCTAAATCCTACAATGAGCAGTTCTTC; CDR3 protein: CASTAHAGGPKSYNEQFF
D gene: .; clone size: .; J gene: TRBJ2-7; V gene: TRBV30; CDR3 DNA: TGTGCCTGGAGGAGGTTAGGCCCGGAGCAGTACTTC; CDR3 protein: CAWRRLGPEQYF
D gene: TRBD1; clone size: .; J gene: TRBJ2-7; V gene: TRBV11-2; CDR3 DNA: TGTGCCAGCAGCTTAGAGGGACAGGGTCTCGGCGAGCAGTACTTC; CDR3 protein: CASSLEGQGLGEQYF
D gene: TRBD1; clone size: .; J gene: TRBJ2-1; V gene: TRBV19; CDR3 DNA: TGTGCCAGTAGTATCGAGGACAGGGGGCAGAATGAGCAGTTCTTC; CDR3 protein: CASSIEDRGQNEQFF
D gene: .; clone size: .; J gene: TRBJ2-7; V gene: TRBV7-2; CDR3 DNA: TGTGCCAGCAGCCCACGGGAAAGGAGCTCCTACGAGCAGTACTTC; CDR3 protein: CASSPRERSSYEQYF
D gene: .; clone size: .; J gene: TRBJ2-1; V gene: TRBV7-3; CDR3 DNA: TGTGCCAGCAGCTTACGGGCTAGCGTGGATGAGCAGTTCTTC; CDR3 protein: CASSLRASVDEQFF
D gene: .; clone size: once; J gene: TRBJ1-5; V gene: TRBV7-9; CDR3 DNA: TGTGCCAGCAGCTTAGTTGGAGGGGCGGTGAGCAATCAGCCCCAGCATTTT; CDR3 protein: CASSLVGGAVSNQPQHF
D gene: .; clone size: once; J gene: TRBJ2-7; V gene: TRBV6-6; CDR3 DNA: TGTGCCAGCAGTTACGGGCGAAGCTCCTACGAGCAGTACTTC; CDR3 protein: CASSYGRSSYEQYF
D gene: .; clone size: .; J gene: TRBJ1-2; V gene: TRBV7-9; CDR3 DNA: TGTGCCAGCAGCTTAGAGCCCGGGAGGGATGGCTACACCTTC; CDR3 protein: CASSLEPGRDGYTF
D gene: .; clone size: .; J gene: TRBJ2-5; V gene: TRBV7-9; CDR3 DNA: TGTGCCAGCAGTCCCTACCCCGCTAGCCAAGAGACCCAGTACTTC; CDR3 protein: CASSPYPASQETQYF
D gene: TRBD1; clone size: .; J gene: TRBJ2-7; V gene: TRBV29-1; CDR3 DNA: TGCAGCGTTAGGGACAGGACTTCCTACGAGCAGTACTTC; CDR3 protein: CSVRDRTSYEQYF
D gene: .; clone size: .; J gene: TRBJ2-2; V gene: TRBV27; CDR3 DNA: TGTGCCAGCAGCCCCCCCAACAGGGAGGCCACCGGGGAGCTGTTTTTT; CDR3 protein: CASSPPNREATGELFF
D gene: .; clone size: .; J gene: TRBJ2-7; V gene: TRBV13; CDR3 DNA: TGTGCCAGCAGCTTAGGCCTGATGCAGGGGATTTTCTACGAGCAGTACTTC; CDR3 protein: CASSLGLMQGIFYEQYF
D gene: TRBD1; clone size: .; J gene: TRBJ2-2; V gene: TRBV19; CDR3 DNA: TGTGCCAGTAGTATGATACAGGGGGCGCACACCGGGGAGCTGTTTTTT; CDR3 protein: CASSMIQGAHTGELFF
D gene: .; clone size: .; J gene: TRBJ1-5; V gene: TRBV19; CDR3 DNA: TGTGCCAGTAGCCGACTCGGATGGGGTGGCAATCAGCCCCAGCATTTT; CDR3 protein: CASSRLGWGGNQPQHF
D gene: .; clone size: .; J gene: TRBJ2-7; V gene: TRBV4-3; CDR3 DNA: TGCGCCAGCAGCCAAGATAAGTCGGATCGATCCTACGAGCAGTACTTC; CDR3 protein: CASSQDKSDRSYEQYF
D gene: .; clone size: .; J gene: TRBJ1-1; V gene: TRBV19; CDR3 DNA: TGTGCCAGTAGTTCCGCGGAAGCTTTCTTT; CDR3 protein: CASSSAEAFF
D gene: TRBD2; clone size: once; J gene: TRBJ2-1; V gene: TRBV7-9; CDR3 DNA: TGTGCCAGCAAAACCCGCGGGAGTCACAATGAGCAGTTCTTC; CDR3 protein: CASKTRGSHNEQFF
D gene: TRBD1; clone size: .; J gene: TRBJ2-7; V gene: TRBV7-2; CDR3 DNA: TGTGCCAGCAGCCCCGACAGGGGAATGTCCTACGAGCAGTACTTC; CDR3 protein: CASSPDRGMSYEQYF
D gene: TRBD2; clone size: .; J gene: TRBJ2-3; V gene: TRBV5-1; CDR3 DNA: TGCGCCAGCAGCTCCGGGACTAGCGGCACAGATACGCAGTATTTT; CDR3 protein: CASSSGTSGTDTQYF
D gene: TRBD1; clone size: once; J gene: TRBJ1-1; V gene: TRBV11-3; CDR3 DNA: TGTGCCAGCAGCTACCGACAGGGGGAGAACACTGAAGCTTTCTTT; CDR3 protein: CASSYRQGENTEAFF
D gene: .; clone size: .; J gene: TRBJ1-1; V gene: TRBV11-3; CDR3 DNA: TGTGCCAGCAGCTCACGCCTGAACACTGAAGCTTTCTTT; CDR3 protein: CASSSRLNTEAFF
D gene: .; clone size: .; J gene: TRBJ2-7; V gene: TRBV29-1; CDR3 DNA: TGCAGCGTAATTAAAGACTCCTACGAGCAGTACTTC; CDR3 protein: CSVIKDSYEQYF
D gene: .; clone size: .; J gene: TRBJ1-4; V gene: TRBV9; CDR3 DNA: TGTGCCAGCAGCGTAGATTTGGGGGCTAATGAAAAACTGTTTTTT; CDR3 protein: CASSVDLGANEKLFF
D gene: .; clone size: .; J gene: TRBJ1-4; V gene: TRBV7-6; CDR3 DNA: TGTGCCAGCAGCTTAGACCAGGCCACTAATGAAAAACTGTTTTTT; CDR3 protein: CASSLDQATNEKLFF
D gene: TRBD1; clone size: .; J gene: TRBJ2-4; V gene: TRBV11-2; CDR3 DNA: TGTGCCAGCAGGCTGACAGGGGCCAAAAACATTCAGTACTTC; CDR3 protein: CASRLTGAKNIQYF
D gene: TRBD2; clone size: .; J gene: TRBJ2-3; V gene: TRBV7-3; CDR3 DNA: TGTGCCAGCAGCCCTAGCGGGAGAGACAATACGCAGTATTTT; CDR3 protein: CASSPSGRDNTQYF
D gene: .; clone size: .; J gene: TRBJ1-3; V gene: TRBV7-3; CDR3 DNA: TGTGCCAGCAGCTTAGTTAGGGAACAAGGGCCTTTCTCTGGAAACACCATATATTTT; CDR3 protein: CASSLVREQGPFSGNTIYF
D gene: .; clone size: .; J gene: TRBJ1-1; V gene: TRBV6-5; CDR3 DNA: TGTGCCACCCAACCTGGACAGAACACTGAAGCTTTCTTT; CDR3 protein: CATQPGQNTEAFF
D gene: .; clone size: once; J gene: TRBJ2-3; V gene: TRBV19; CDR3 DNA: TGTGCCAGGACACCCGGGGGCACAGATACGCAGTATTTT; CDR3 protein: CARTPGGTDTQYF
D gene: .; clone size: .; J gene: TRBJ2-7; V gene: TRBV19; CDR3 DNA: TGTGCCAGTAGTTCAGGGGCTAGCTCCTACGAGCAGTACTTC; CDR3 protein: CASSSGASSYEQYF